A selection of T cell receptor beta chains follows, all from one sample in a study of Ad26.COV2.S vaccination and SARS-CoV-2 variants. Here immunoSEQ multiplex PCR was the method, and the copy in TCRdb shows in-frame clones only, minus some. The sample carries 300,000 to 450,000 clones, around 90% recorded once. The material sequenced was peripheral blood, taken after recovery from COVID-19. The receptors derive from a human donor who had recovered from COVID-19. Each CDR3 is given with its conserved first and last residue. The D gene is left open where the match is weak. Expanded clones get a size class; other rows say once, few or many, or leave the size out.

DNA: TGCGCCAGCAGCTTAGGGTTCGGGACAGCGTACGAGCAGTACTTC; CDR3: CASSLGFGTAYEQYF; D: TRBD1; J: TRBJ2-7; size: -; V: TRBV5-1
DNA: TGTGCCAGCAGCCCCGGGACAGGCAATCAGCCCCAGCATTTT; CDR3: CASSPGTGNQPQHF; D: TRBD1; J: TRBJ1-5; size: -; V: TRBV27
DNA: TGCAGCGCCCTTGGACAGTTGGCTGGAAACACCATATATTTT; CDR3: CSALGQLAGNTIYF; D: -; J: TRBJ1-3; size: -; V: TRBV29-1
DNA: TGTGCCAGCAGCCACGGGACAGGCAATCAGCCCCAGCATTTT; CDR3: CASSHGTGNQPQHF; D: TRBD1; J: TRBJ1-5; size: -; V: TRBV5-6
DNA: TGTGCCAGTAGTATAGTCATGGCAGACCTTAGCAATCAGCCCCAGCATTTT; CDR3: CASSIVMADLSNQPQHF; D: -; J: TRBJ1-5; size: -; V: TRBV19
DNA: TGTGCCAGCAGTTACTCCGACGGCGACAGCTCCTATAATTCACCCCTCCACTTT; CDR3: CASSYSDGDSSYNSPLHF; D: -; J: TRBJ1-6; size: once; V: TRBV6-2/TRBV6-3
DNA: TGCGCCAGCAGCATAATAGCGGGGGACTACTACAATGAGCAGTTCTTC; CDR3: CASSIIAGDYYNEQFF; D: TRBD2; J: TRBJ2-1; size: -; V: TRBV10-2
DNA: TGTGCCAGCAGTTACTCGGACAGGGAAGATGAGCAGTTCTTC; CDR3: CASSYSDREDEQFF; D: TRBD1; J: TRBJ2-1; size: -; V: TRBV6-5
DNA: TGTGCCAGCAGTCAAGGGACAGGGCCCACTGAAGCTTTCTTT; CDR3: CASSQGTGPTEAFF; D: TRBD1; J: TRBJ1-1; size: -; V: TRBV7-9
DNA: TGTGCCAGCAACCGACAGGGAAATGGTTACGAGCAGTACTTC; CDR3: CASNRQGNGYEQYF; D: TRBD1; J: TRBJ2-7; size: -; V: TRBV6-5
DNA: TGTGCCAGCAGCCAAGTCGACAAAAGATGGACAGATACGCAGTATTTT; CDR3: CASSQVDKRWTDTQYF; D: -; J: TRBJ2-3; size: -; V: TRBV3-1/TRBV3-2
DNA: TGTGCCAGCAGCGGGACGGGTGGGGCAGGGGAGGTAAACACCTTC; CDR3: CASSGTGGAGEVNTF; D: -; J: TRBJ1-2; size: -; V: TRBV9
DNA: TGTGCCAGCAGCGGAGGGACAGGGGGCCCTGATGAGCAGTTCTTC; CDR3: CASSGGTGGPDEQFF; D: TRBD1; J: TRBJ2-1; size: -; V: TRBV6-5
DNA: TGTGCCAGCAGTTACTCGACCGGGAACCTCTACGAGCAGTACTTC; CDR3: CASSYSTGNLYEQYF; D: -; J: TRBJ2-7; size: -; V: TRBV6-5
DNA: TGTGCCAGCAGTAGGGACAACAACAATCAGCCCCAGCATTTT; CDR3: CASSRDNNNQPQHF; D: -; J: TRBJ1-5; size: few; V: TRBV6-5
DNA: TGTGCCAGCAGCCCCGGGCCCAGTCAGCCCCAGCATTTT; CDR3: CASSPGPSQPQHF; D: -; J: TRBJ1-5; size: once; V: TRBV5-6
DNA: TGCGCCAGCAGCTTGGCTGATGGGGTGGGCCCTTTGTCCTACGAGCAGTACTTC; CDR3: CASSLADGVGPLSYEQYF; D: -; J: TRBJ2-7; size: once; V: TRBV5-1
DNA: TGTGCCAGCAGCCCCCGGACGGCCGGGACTGAAGCTTTCTTT; CDR3: CASSPRTAGTEAFF; D: -; J: TRBJ1-1; size: -; V: TRBV6-5
DNA: TGTGCCAGCGGCCCTGCCACCTTCACTGAAGCTTTCTTT; CDR3: CASGPATFTEAFF; D: -; J: TRBJ1-1; size: -; V: TRBV27
DNA: TGTGCCAGTAGTATAGGGACAGGGGAGAATGAGCAGTTCTTC; CDR3: CASSIGTGENEQFF; D: TRBD1; J: TRBJ2-1; size: -; V: TRBV19